The sequence of this T cell receptor beta chain was determined in a study of beta chain features in type 1 diabetes. Isolation of CD4+ naive, central memory, regulatory and stem cell-like memory cells was achieved by sorting via CD45RO/CCR7/CD25/CD127/CD95/CD27. Over 95% purity was reached by all sorted populations. In the case of this clone: Its antigen is not known.

Overall study findings and caveats: For patients and controls alike, PCR might favor shorter templates to the same degree.

CDR3 length: 15 amino acids. CDR1 and CDR2 (germline): MNHEY, SMNVEV (reference sequence). The V gene lost 1 base and the J gene lost 8 bases, with 17 bases spanning the gap. Expressed TCRB transcripts were sequenced because the isolated RNA had all been reverse transcribed beforehand. The method was immunoSEQ multiplex PCR; TCRdb's version includes in-frame clones alone and lacks a portion of them. The sample holds almost 250,000 clones, 13% to 15% seen once. Sequenced material: naive CD4+ T cells from blood. This chain joins TRBV27 and TRBJ1-2; possibly TRBD1 for D (6 bases). This TCR came from a woman aged 40-49 years in good health. CDR3 region: CASSLLATGIYGYTF. The CDR3 DNA is TGTGCCAGCAGTTTATTGGCTACAGGGATCTACGGCTACACCTTC.